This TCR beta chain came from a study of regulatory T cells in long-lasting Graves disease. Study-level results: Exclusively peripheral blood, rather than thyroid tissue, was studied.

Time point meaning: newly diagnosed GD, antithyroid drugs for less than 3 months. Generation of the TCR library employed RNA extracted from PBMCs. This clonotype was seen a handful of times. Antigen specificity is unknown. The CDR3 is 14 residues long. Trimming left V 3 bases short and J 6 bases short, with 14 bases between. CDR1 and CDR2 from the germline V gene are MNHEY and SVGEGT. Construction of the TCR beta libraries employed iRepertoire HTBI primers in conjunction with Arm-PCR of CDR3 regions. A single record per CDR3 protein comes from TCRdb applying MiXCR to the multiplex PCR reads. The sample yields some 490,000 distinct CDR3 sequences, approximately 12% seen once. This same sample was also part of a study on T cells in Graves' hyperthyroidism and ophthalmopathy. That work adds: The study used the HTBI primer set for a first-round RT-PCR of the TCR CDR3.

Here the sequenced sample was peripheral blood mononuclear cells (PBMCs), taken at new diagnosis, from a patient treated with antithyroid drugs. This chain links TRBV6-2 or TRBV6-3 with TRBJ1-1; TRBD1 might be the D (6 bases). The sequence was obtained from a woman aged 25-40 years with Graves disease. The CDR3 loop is CASSYYGGGSEAFF. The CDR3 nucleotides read TGTGCCAGCAGTTATTACGGGGGGGGCTCTGAAGCTTTCTTT.